This T cell receptor beta chain was recovered during a study of blood T cells in healthy people across ages. Study overall: Template switching captured about one barcoded beta molecule per two T cells.

Alongside a J-beta primer mix, a sample-barcoded 5' primer served in a second PCR lasting about 7 to 12 cycles. The template-switch adaptor, which had 12 random nucleotides, put a tag on each cDNA molecule. MiXCR was run by TCRdb on the 5' RACE reads, yielding one entry per CDR3 protein. The sample holds 700,000 to 850,000 distinct CDR3 sequences, around 34% seen once. Extracted total RNA amounted to at least 5.5 micrograms for each sample. Study results and limitations: Conclusively comparing naive with antigen-experienced cells was impossible with unsorted PBMCs.

With respect to this clonotype: Its cognate antigen is unknown.

The sequence derives from a man in his late teens or twenties in good health. Material for sequencing was blood.

The CDR3 sequence is CSVGVSGANVLTF. In DNA, the CDR3 is TGCAGCGTTGGGGTCTCTGGGGCCAACGTCCTGACTTTC. The genes are TRBV29-1 and TRBJ2-6; D not resolved. Germline V gene sequence: CDR1 SQVTM, CDR2 ANQGSEA. The germline V and J ends were trimmed by 4 bases and 0 bases, with 4 bases remaining between them. CDR3 length equals 13 residues.